This TCR beta chain appears in the sequencing data of a study of blood T cell repertoires in COVID-19. V shed 6 bases and J shed 0 bases, with 11 bases lying between them. This CDR3 has 15 amino acids. Germline-derived CDR1 and CDR2 are SGHVS and FQNEAQ. Profiled with immunoSEQ multiplex PCR; TCRdb holds only in-frame clones, not every one. Of about 53,000 clones listed, 80% to 90% are singletons. The origin of this receptor is a man aged 60-69 years with active COVID-19. This rearrangement joins TRBV7-8 to TRBJ2-2, with a tentative D call TRBD1 (5 bases). Material: peripheral blood. The CDR3 DNA reads as TGTGCCAGCAGTCGAAGCAGGGCGAACACCGGGGAGCTGTTTTTT. This sequence encodes CASSRSRANTGELFF. The full variable domain, in which reference TRBV7-8 and TRBJ2-2 provide the parts outside the CDR3, is GAGVSQSPRYKVAKRGQDVALRCDPISGHVSLFWYQQALGQGPEFLTYFQNEAQLDKSGLPSDRFFAERPEGSVSTLKIQRTQQEDSAVYLCASSRSRANTGELFFGEGSRLTVL.